Each of the 27 T cell receptor beta chains below was sequenced from the same sample in a study of post-analysis software for immune sequencing data. These receptors are not linked to any known antigen. The study, taken as a whole, reports: TRBV5-6, TRBV5-1 and TRBV20-1 belonged to a set of a handful of TRBV segments that were more frequent in patients than controls.

Prepared libraries of TCR beta cDNA carried unique molecular identifiers. TCRdb analysed the PCR reads with MiXCR anew, one entry per CDR3 protein. The sample comprises about 540,000 distinct CDR3 sequences, approximately 31% of which are singletons, and 5% to 6% rests with the top ten. Sequencing used blood. These receptor sequences come from a girl aged 2-17 years with multiple sclerosis.

The table lists this clonotype with a few counts. The chain is built from TRBV12-3 or TRBV12-4 and TRBJ2-5; 8 positions match TRBD2. J gave up 7 bases and V 5 bases, and 15 bases lay outside the gene matches. The CDR3 contains 16 residues. The CDR3 sequence: CASSLPSGLEAGTQYF. The CDR3, as DNA: TGTGCCAGCAGTCTTCCTAGCGGGTTGGAGGCCGGGACCCAGTACTTC.

This chain links TRBV20-1 with TRBJ2-5; 8 bases line up with TRBD2. This CDR3 region has 14 residues. V was clipped by 3 bases and J by 5 bases; unmatched bases: 8. From germline, CDR1 is DFQATT and CDR2 SNEGSKA (reference sequence). CDR3 sequence (DNA): TGCAGTGCTAGGAGAGCGGGGGTGGTGGAGACCCAGTACTTC. This gives the protein CSARRAGVVETQYF.

The DNA of the CDR3 is TGTGCCAGCAGCCAAAGGTACGAGCAGTACTTC. This sequence encodes CASSQRYEQYF. The V gene is TRBV11-2, the J gene TRBJ2-5; D gene unclear. The J call could be wrong; TRBJ2-7 is a better fit for the DNA end. The V gene's germline CDR1 is SGHAT and CDR2 FQNNGV. The CDR3 covers 11 residues.

The V gene is TRBV18, the J gene TRBJ2-5, with D perhaps given as TRBD1 or TRBD2 (5 bases each). V was cut by 0 bases and J by 5 bases, with 16 bases left in between. Germline assignment: CDR1 KGHSH and CDR2 LQKENI. The CDR3 consists of 16 residues. The CDR3 protein is CASSPPRAGGSETQYF. DNA of the CDR3: TGTGCCAGCTCACCACCCAGGGCCGGAGGTTCGGAGACCCAGTACTTC.

There are a few counts of this clonotype. This chain uses TRBV6-2 or TRBV6-3 with TRBJ2-1; 8 bases map to TRBD2. Trimming removed 7 bases from V and 9 bases from J; junction bases left unmatched: 8. CDR1 and CDR2 from the germline V gene are MNHEY and SVGEGT. The CDR3 is made up of 13 amino acids. The CDR3 sequence: CASIPSGRGEQFF. CDR3 DNA sequence: TGTGCCAGCATTCCTAGCGGGCGGGGTGAGCAGTTCTTC.

This chain uses TRBV5-1 with TRBJ1-5; tentative D call: TRBD1 (6 bases). This CDR3 region has 16 residues. The V end lost 5 bases, the J end lost 2 bases, and 17 bases lay between the germline ends. Germline-derived CDR1 and CDR2 are SGHRS and YFSETQ. The CDR3 nucleotides read TGCGCCAGCAGACCCACTACAGGGCCAGGCAATCAGCCCCAGCATTTT. Protein: CASRPTTGPGNQPQHF. The variable domain in full, with the rest retrieved from reference TRBV5-1 and TRBJ1-5, is KAGVTQTPRYLIKTRGQQVTLSCSPISGHRSVSWYQQTPGQGLQFLFEYFSETQRNKGNFPGRFSGRQFSNSRSEMNVSTLELGDSALYLCASRPTTGPGNQPQHFGDGTRLSIL.

The V and J genes are TRBV11-2 and TRBJ1-4; D is unresolved. The CDR3 totals 16 residues. Germline CDR1 and CDR2: SGHAT and FQNNGV. Trimming shortened V by 0 bases and J by 6 bases, and 14 bases separated the two germline ends. The chain's CDR3 is CASSLEAERLDEKLFF. The CDR3 DNA follows: TGTGCCAGCAGCTTAGAGGCGGAAAGGTTGGATGAAAAACTGTTTTTT. The full variable domain, its missing parts supplied by reference TRBV11-2 and TRBJ1-4, is EAGVAQSPRYKIIEKRQSVAFWCNPISGHATLYWYQQILGQGPKLLIQFQNNGVVDDSQLPKDRFSAERLKGVDSTLKIQPAKLEDSAVYLCASSLEAERLDEKLFFGSGTQLSVL.

A few counts support this clonotype. The rearrangement joins TRBV7-2 to TRBJ1-6; TRBD1 matches 7 bases. This CDR3 has 15 amino acids. CDR1 and CDR2 from the germline V gene are SGHTA and FQGNSA. V was clipped by 4 bases and J by 4 bases; unmatched bases: 4. CDR3 sequence: CASSSTGQYNSPLHF. As DNA, the CDR3 is TGTGCCAGCAGCTCAACGGGACAGTATAATTCACCCCTCCACTTT. Together with reference TRBV7-2 and TRBJ1-6, the CDR3 gives the full variable domain: GAGVSQSPSNKVTEKGKDVELRCDPISGHTALYWYRQSLGQGLEFLIYFQGNSAPDKSGLPSDRFSAERTGGSVSTLTIQRTQQEDSAVYLCASSSTGQYNSPLHFGNGTRLTVT.

This clonotype showed up just a few times. The chain has TRBV14 and TRBJ1-2; D might be TRBD1 (5 bases). In germline, CDR1 is SGHDN, CDR2 FVKESK. V lost 1 base to trimming and J lost 3 bases, with 6 bases between them. This CDR3 spans 13 amino acids. The CDR3 nucleotides are TGTGCCAGCAGCCAAGGGGGGTACTATGGCTACACCTTC. Its translation is CASSQGGYYGYTF. Complete variable domain (other parts from reference TRBV14 and TRBJ1-2): EAGVTQFPSHSVIEKGQTVTLRCDPISGHDNLYWYRRVMGKEIKFLLHFVKESKQDESGMPNNRFLAERTGGTYSTLKVQPAELEDSGVYFCASSQGGYYGYTFGSGTRLTVV.

The gene calls are TRBV12-3 or TRBV12-4 and TRBJ2-3, with a tentative D call TRBD1 (6 bases). This CDR3 comprises 14 residues. The V and J ends lost 5 bases and 1 base respectively, with 10 bases between them. CDR3 DNA sequence: TGTGCCAGCAGTGGACAGAGGGGCACAGATACGCAGTATTTT. This sequence encodes CASSGQRGTDTQYF.

There are a few counts of this clonotype. In DNA form, the CDR3 reads TGCGCCAGCCGCGGACAGGGGGTCTCTGGGGCCAACGTCCTGACTTTC. Encoded protein: CASRGQGVSGANVLTF. The rearrangement joins TRBV5-1 to TRBJ2-6; TRBD1 matches at 10 bases. After removal of 7 bases from V and 0 bases from J, the junction contained 4 bases not matched to a gene. The CDR3 runs to 16 residues. CDR1 is SGHRS, CDR2 YFSETQ, per germline.

The chain couples TRBV20-1 to TRBJ1-4; D is perhaps TRBD1 (5 bases). This CDR3 region has 15 residues. The V and J ends lost 5 bases and 7 bases respectively, with 20 bases between them. The germline CDR1 and CDR2 sequences are DFQATT and SNEGSKA (reference sequence). The DNA for the CDR3 is TGCAGTGCTCCTGGCCAGGGAGGTTATCGTGAAAAACTGTTTTTT. Its protein is CSAPGQGGYREKLFF.

The chain combines TRBV5-1 with TRBJ2-3; D gene ambiguous. Trimming stripped 0 bases from V and 4 bases from J, with 6 bases between. This CDR3 contains 13 residues. The germline gives CDR1 SGHRS, CDR2 YFSETQ. The CDR3 loop reads CASSLDVADTQYF. CDR3 DNA sequence: TGCGCCAGCAGCTTGGACGTCGCAGATACGCAGTATTTT.

This chain links TRBV11-2 with TRBJ2-6; D ambiguous. Trimming took 7 bases from V and 0 from J, leaving 10 bases between them. The CDR3 contains 15 residues. Looked up from germline, CDR1 is SGHAT and CDR2 is FQNNGV. CDR3 region: CASIRTGSGANVLTF. CDR3 nucleotides: TGTGCCAGCATTCGGACCGGCTCTGGGGCCAACGTCCTGACTTTC.

V usage is TRBV27 and J usage is TRBJ2-1, with D perhaps TRBD1 (6 bases). The length of the CDR3 is 17 residues. V was shortened by 3 bases and J by 0 bases, with 15 bases between the two germline ends. The germline CDR1 and CDR2 sequences are MNHEY and SMNVEV (reference sequence). The CDR3 reads CASSFSSWGHSYNEQFF. CDR3 sequence (DNA): TGTGCCAGCAGTTTCTCCTCCTGGGGGCACTCCTACAATGAGCAGTTCTTC.

This clonotype was counted a few times. The chain combines TRBV27 with TRBJ1-2, with D perhaps matching TRBD1 (5 bases). Germline loops: CDR1 MNHEY, CDR2 SMNVEV (reference sequence). This CDR3 spans 15 amino acids. Trimming took off 5 bases at V and 3 bases at J, with 16 bases between the two ends. CDR3 nucleotides: TGTGCCAGCAGTCTCGGGGGGGGAGCATACTATGGCTACACCTTC. It translates to CASSLGGGAYYGYTF.

The rearrangement joins TRBV7-8 to TRBJ1-2; 8 positions agree with TRBD1. Trimming at V came to 0 bases and at J to 4 bases, leaving 4 bases not matched to a gene. The CDR3 length is 15 residues. CDR1 and CDR2 (germline): SGHVS, FQNEAQ. CDR3 sequence: CASSLAQGALYGYTF. The CDR3 DNA reads as TGTGCCAGCAGCTTAGCGCAGGGGGCCCTCTATGGCTACACCTTC.

The J gene is TRBJ2-3, the V gene TRBV29-1; D not certain. This CDR3 contains 11 residues. CDR1 SQVTM and CDR2 ANQGSEA come from the germline V gene. V was clipped by 6 bases and J by 10 bases, with 14 bases between them. CDR3 region: CSVVVIEAQYF. DNA for the CDR3: TGCAGCGTGGTGGTCATCGAGGCGCAGTATTTT.

In this sample, this clonotype turned up once. The chain joins TRBV4-2 to TRBJ2-2; 7 positions agree with TRBD1. The CDR3 sequence is 17 residues long. Germline-derived CDR1 and CDR2 are LGHNA and YNFKEQ. V lost 2 bases, J lost 4 bases, and 10 bases stayed unmatched. CDR3 coding DNA: TGTGCCAGCAGCCAAAATCTAGGGGGCCTTGTCACCGGGGAGCTGTTTTTT. Its protein is CASSQNLGGLVTGELFF.

The rearrangement joins TRBV5-1 to TRBJ2-1, with TRBD2 matching over 11 bases. This CDR3 is 15 amino acids long. J was trimmed by 8 bases and V by 2 bases; bases with no gene match: 6. Germline CDR1 reads SGHRS; CDR2 reads YFSETQ. The CDR3 loop is CASSFASGGIDEQFF. DNA for the CDR3: TGCGCCAGCAGCTTCGCTAGCGGGGGGATTGATGAGCAGTTCTTC.

The chain recombines TRBV5-1 with TRBJ1-1; the D is unclear. V lost 3 bases to trimming and J lost 0 bases, with 9 bases between them. Germline CDR1 is SGHRS and CDR2 is YFSETQ. The CDR3 runs to 14 residues. In DNA, the CDR3 is TGCGCCAGCAGCTACGGACTGATGAACACTGAAGCTTTCTTT. Protein: CASSYGLMNTEAFF.

V gene TRBV20-1 combines with J gene TRBJ1-2; no clear D gene. The V gene's germline CDR1 is DFQATT and CDR2 SNEGSKA (reference sequence). This CDR3 has 13 amino acids. Deletions cut 4 bases from V and 8 bases from J, with 17 bases between. CDR3 in DNA: TGCAGTGCTATCTATGGACCGAGCGACGGCTACACCTTC. Translating it yields CSAIYGPSDGYTF.

This chain joins TRBV11-2 and TRBJ2-3; perhaps D is TRBD1 or TRBD2 (5 bases each). Trimming took 0 bases from V and 4 from J, leaving 17 bases between them. CDR1 is SGHAT, CDR2 FQNNGV, per germline. This CDR3 comprises 17 residues. The CDR3 DNA reads as TGTGCCAGCAGCTTAGATGACGGGGCTACAACGGCAGATACGCAGTATTTT. Protein sequence: CASSLDDGATTADTQYF.

This clonotype showed up many times. The V call is TRBV11-2, the J call TRBJ2-3; D might be TRBD2 (6 bases). The CDR3 extends over 15 amino acids. Per the germline V gene, CDR1 is SGHAT and CDR2 is FQNNGV. Trimming took 3 bases from V and 6 from J, leaving 16 bases between them. This CDR3 is CASSFAAGPPDTQYF. DNA of the CDR3: TGTGCCAGCAGCTTTGCGGCGGGGCCCCCGGATACGCAGTATTTT.

The chain carries TRBV5-1 and TRBJ2-1; D may correspond to TRBD1 or TRBD2 (5 bases each). V was cut by 0 bases and J by 9 bases, with 16 bases left in between. Germline values: CDR1 SGHRS, CDR2 YFSETQ. This CDR3 comprises 15 residues. CDR3 sequence (DNA): TGCGCCAGCAGCTTGGTGGGACCCCGGACCCCTGAGCAGTTCTTC. Translation gives CASSLVGPRTPEQFF.

The chain combines TRBV6-6 with TRBJ1-4; no clear D gene. Trimming stripped 5 bases from V and 3 bases from J, with 13 bases between. This CDR3 comprises 15 residues. Germline values: CDR1 MNHNY, CDR2 SVGAGI (reference sequence). This CDR3 reads CASSKPPGPNEKLFF. DNA for the CDR3: TGTGCCAGCAGTAAACCCCCAGGCCCTAATGAAAAACTGTTTTTT.

The V and J genes are TRBV5-1 and TRBJ1-2; D is uncertain. V was shortened by 4 bases and J by 5 bases, with 12 bases between the two germline ends. CDR3 length: 13 residues. Germline loops: CDR1 SGHRS, CDR2 YFSETQ. The CDR3, as DNA: TGCGCCAGCAGCGGAGGACGCGGATATGGCTACACCTTC. Translated: CASSGGRGYGYTF. Together with reference TRBV5-1 and TRBJ1-2, the CDR3 gives the full variable domain: KAGVTQTPRYLIKTRGQQVTLSCSPISGHRSVSWYQQTPGQGLQFLFEYFSETQRNKGNFPGRFSGRQFSNSRSEMNVSTLELGDSALYLCASSGGRGYGYTFGSGTRLTVV.